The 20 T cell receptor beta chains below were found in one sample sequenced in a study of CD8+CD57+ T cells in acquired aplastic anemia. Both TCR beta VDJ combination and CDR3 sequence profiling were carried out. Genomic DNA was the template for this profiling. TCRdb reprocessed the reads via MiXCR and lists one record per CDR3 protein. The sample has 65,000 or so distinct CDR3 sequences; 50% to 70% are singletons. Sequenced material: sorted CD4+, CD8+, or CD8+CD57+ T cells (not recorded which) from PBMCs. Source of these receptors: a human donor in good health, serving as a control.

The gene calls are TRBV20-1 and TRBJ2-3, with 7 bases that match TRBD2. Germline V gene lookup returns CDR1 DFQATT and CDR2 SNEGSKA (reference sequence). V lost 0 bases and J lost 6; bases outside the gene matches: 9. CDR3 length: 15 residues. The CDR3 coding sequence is TGCAGTGCTAGAGACGGCGCGGGAGAATCGGATACGCAGTATTTT. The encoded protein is CSARDGAGESDTQYF.

The chain's CDR3 is CASTLGTDYGYTF. The DNA of the CDR3 is TGTGCCAGTACGCTCGGGACAGACTATGGCTACACCTTC. The rearrangement uses TRBV19 and TRBJ1-2; 7 nucleotides match TRBD1. In germline, CDR1 is LNHDA, CDR2 SQIVND (reference sequence). The CDR3 contains 13 residues. V dropped 7 bases and J dropped 3; count of bases not matched to a gene: 5.

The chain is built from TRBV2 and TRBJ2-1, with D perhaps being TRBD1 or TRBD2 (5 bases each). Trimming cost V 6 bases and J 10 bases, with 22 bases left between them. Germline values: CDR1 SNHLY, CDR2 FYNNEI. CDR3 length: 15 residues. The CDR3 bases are TGTGCCAGCAGCCGACCGGGACGGGGCTCCTACGAGCAGTTCTTC. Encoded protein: CASSRPGRGSYEQFF. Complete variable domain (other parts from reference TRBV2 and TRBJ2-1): EPEVTQTPSHQVTQMGQEVILRCVPISNHLYFYWYRQILGQKVEFLVSFYNNEISEKSEIFDDQFSVERPDGSNFTLKIRSTKLEDSAMYFCASSRPGRGSYEQFFGPGTRLTVL.

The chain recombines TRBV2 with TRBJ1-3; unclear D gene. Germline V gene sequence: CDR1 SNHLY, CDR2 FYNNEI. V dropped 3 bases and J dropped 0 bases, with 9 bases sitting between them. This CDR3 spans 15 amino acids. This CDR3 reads CASSEGRLSGNTIYF. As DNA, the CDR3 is TGTGCCAGCAGTGAGGGTCGTCTCTCTGGAAACACCATATATTTT.

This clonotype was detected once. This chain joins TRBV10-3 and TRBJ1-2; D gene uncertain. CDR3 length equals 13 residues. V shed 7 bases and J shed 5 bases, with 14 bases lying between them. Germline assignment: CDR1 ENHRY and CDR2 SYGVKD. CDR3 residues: CAITFTGGYGYTF. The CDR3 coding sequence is TGTGCCATCACCTTCACGGGAGGGTATGGCTACACCTTC.

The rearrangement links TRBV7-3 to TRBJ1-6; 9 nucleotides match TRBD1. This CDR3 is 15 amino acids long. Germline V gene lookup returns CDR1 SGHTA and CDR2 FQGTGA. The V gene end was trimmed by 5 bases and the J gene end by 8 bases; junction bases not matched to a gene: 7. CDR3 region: CASSPGTGRDSPLHF. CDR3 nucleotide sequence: TGTGCCAGCAGCCCAGGGACAGGGAGAGATTCACCCCTCCACTTT.

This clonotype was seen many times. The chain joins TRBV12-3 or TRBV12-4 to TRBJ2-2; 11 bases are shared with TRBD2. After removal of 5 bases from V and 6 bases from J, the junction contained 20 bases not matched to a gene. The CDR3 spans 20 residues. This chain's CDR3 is CASSRPIVATSGSRPGELFF. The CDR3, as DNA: TGTGCCAGCAGTAGACCCATAGTTGCTACTAGCGGGAGTCGGCCCGGGGAGCTGTTTTTT.

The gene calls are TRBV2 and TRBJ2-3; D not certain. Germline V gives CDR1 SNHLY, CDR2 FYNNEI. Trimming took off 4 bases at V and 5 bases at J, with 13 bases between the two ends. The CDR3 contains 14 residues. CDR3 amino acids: CASSGSWVGDTQYF. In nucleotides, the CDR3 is TGTGCCAGCAGTGGGTCTTGGGTGGGAGATACGCAGTATTTT.

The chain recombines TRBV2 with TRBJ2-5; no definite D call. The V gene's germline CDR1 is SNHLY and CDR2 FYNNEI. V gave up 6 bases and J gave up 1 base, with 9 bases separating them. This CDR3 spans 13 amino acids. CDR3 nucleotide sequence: TGTGCCAGCAGCGGACCTCTCCAAGAGACCCAGTACTTC. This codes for CASSGPLQETQYF.

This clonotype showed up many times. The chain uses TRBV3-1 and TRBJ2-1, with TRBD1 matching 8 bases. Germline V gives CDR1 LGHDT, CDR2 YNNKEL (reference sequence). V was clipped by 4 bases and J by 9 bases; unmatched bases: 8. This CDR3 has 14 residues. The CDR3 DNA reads TGTGCCAGCAGCCGAGGACAGGGTCTATCTGAGCAGTTCTTC. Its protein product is CASSRGQGLSEQFF.

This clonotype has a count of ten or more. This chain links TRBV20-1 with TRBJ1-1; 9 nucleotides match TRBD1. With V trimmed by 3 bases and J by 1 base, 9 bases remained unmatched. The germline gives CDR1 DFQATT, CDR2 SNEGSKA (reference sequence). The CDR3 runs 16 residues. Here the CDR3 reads CSARPGTGRANTEAFF. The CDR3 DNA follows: TGCAGTGCTAGGCCGGGGACAGGGCGCGCGAACACTGAAGCTTTCTTT.

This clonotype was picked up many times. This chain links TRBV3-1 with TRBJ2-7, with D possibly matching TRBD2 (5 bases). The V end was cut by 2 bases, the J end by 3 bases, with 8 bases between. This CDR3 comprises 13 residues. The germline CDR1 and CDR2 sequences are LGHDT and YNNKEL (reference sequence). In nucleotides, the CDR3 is TGTGCCAGCAGCCAACGGGATTTCTACGAGCAGTACTTC. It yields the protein CASSQRDFYEQYF.

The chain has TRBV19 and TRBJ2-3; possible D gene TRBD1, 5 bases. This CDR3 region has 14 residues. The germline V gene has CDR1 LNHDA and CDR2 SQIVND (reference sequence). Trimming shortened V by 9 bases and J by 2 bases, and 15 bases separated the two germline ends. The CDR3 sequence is CASRTFENTDTQYF. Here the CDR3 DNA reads TGTGCCAGCCGGACATTCGAGAACACAGATACGCAGTATTTT.

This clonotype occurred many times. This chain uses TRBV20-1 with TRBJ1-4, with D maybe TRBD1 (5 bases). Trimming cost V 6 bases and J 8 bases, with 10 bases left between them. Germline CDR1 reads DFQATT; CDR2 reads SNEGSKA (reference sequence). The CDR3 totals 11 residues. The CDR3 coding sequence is TGCAGTGCACAGGCTGGCGAAAAACTGTTTTTT. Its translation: CSAQAGEKLFF.

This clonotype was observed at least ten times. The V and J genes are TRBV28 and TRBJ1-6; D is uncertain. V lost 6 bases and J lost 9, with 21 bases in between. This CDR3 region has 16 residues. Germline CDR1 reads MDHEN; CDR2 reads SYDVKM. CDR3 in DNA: TGTGCCAGCAGGCGTCGAAACAAATTGACGGGTTCACCCCTCCACTTT. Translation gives CASRRRNKLTGSPLHF. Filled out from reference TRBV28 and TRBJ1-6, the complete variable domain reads DVKVTQSSRYLVKRTGEKVFLECVQDMDHENMFWYRQDPGLGLRLIYFSYDVKMKEKGDIPEGYSVSREKKERFSLILESASTNQTSMYLCASRRRNKLTGSPLHFGNGTRLTVT.

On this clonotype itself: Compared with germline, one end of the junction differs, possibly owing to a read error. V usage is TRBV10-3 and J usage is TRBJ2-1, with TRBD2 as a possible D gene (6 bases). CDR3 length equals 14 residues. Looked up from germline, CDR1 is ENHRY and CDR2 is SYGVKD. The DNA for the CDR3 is TGTGCCATCCGGCGGGATAGCTCCCACAATGAGCAGTCCTTC. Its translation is CAIRRDSSHNEQSF.

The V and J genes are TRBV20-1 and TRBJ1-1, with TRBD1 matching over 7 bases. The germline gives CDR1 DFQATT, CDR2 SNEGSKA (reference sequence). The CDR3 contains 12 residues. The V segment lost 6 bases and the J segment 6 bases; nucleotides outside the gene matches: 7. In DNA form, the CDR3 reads TGCAGTGCGGATTCCAGGGGGGCTGAAGCTTTCTTT. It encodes CSADSRGAEAFF.

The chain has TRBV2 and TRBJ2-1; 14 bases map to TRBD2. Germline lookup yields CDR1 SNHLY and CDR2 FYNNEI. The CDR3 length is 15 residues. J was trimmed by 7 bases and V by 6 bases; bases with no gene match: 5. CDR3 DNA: TGTGCCAGCAGAGGACTAGCGGGAGGTCGGAATGAGCAGTTCTTC. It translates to CASRGLAGGRNEQFF. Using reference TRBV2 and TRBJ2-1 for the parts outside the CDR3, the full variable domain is EPEVTQTPSHQVTQMGQEVILRCVPISNHLYFYWYRQILGQKVEFLVSFYNNEISEKSEIFDDQFSVERPDGSNFTLKIRSTKLEDSAMYFCASRGLAGGRNEQFFGPGTRLTVL.

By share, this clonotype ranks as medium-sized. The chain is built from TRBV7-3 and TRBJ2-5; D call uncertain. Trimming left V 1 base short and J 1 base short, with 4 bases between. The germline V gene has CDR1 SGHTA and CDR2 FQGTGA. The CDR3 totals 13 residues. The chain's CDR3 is CASSLNPQETQYF. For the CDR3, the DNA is TGTGCCAGCAGCTTAAACCCCCAAGAGACCCAGTACTTC.

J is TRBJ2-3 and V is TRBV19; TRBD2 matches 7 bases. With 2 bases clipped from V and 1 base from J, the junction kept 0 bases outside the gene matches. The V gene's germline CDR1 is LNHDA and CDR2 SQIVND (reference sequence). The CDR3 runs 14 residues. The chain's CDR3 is CASSILAGTDTQYF. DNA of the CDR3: TGTGCCAGTAGTATACTAGCGGGCACAGATACGCAGTATTTT.